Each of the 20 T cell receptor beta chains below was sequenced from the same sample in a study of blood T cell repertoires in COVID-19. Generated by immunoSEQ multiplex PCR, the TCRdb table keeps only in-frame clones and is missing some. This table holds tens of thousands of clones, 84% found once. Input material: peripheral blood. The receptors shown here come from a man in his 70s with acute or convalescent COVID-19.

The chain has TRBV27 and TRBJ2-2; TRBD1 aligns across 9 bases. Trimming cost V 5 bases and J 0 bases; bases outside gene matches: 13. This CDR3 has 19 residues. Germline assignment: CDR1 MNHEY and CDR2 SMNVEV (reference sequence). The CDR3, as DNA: TGTGCCAGCAGTATCGCGGACAGGGGCGCCAAGTCGAACACCGGGGAGCTGTTTTTT. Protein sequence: CASSIADRGAKSNTGELFF.

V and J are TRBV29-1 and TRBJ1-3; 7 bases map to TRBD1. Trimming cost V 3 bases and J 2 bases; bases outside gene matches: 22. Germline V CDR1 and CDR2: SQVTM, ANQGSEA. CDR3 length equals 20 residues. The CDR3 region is CSVDATGETGPEGPGNTIYF. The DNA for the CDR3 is TGCAGCGTTGACGCCACGGGGGAGACAGGGCCCGAAGGCCCTGGAAACACCATATATTTT.

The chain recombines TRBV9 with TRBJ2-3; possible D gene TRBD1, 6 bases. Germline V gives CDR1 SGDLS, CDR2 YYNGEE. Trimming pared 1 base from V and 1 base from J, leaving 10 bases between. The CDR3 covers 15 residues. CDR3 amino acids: CASSVLGGRTDTQYF. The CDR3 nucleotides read TGTGCCAGCAGCGTACTTGGGGGCCGCACAGATACGCAGTATTTT.

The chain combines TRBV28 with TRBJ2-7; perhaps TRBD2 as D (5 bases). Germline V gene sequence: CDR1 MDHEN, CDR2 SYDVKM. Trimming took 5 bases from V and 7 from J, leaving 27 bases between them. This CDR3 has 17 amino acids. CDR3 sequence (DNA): TGTGCCAGCAGTGAACAGTCTTTTCAGCGGAGCGTGGGGGAGCAGTACTTC. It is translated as CASSEQSFQRSVGEQYF.

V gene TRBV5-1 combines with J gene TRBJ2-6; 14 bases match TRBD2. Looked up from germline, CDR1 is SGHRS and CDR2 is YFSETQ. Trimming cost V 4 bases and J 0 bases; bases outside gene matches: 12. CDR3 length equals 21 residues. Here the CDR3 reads CASSPGLAGAIGFSGANVLTF. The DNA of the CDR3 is TGCGCCAGCAGCCCGGGACTAGCGGGGGCAATTGGATTCTCTGGGGCCAACGTCCTGACTTTC.

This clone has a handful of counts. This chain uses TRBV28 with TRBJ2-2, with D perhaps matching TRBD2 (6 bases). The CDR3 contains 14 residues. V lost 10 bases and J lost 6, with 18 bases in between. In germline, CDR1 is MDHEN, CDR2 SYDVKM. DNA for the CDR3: TGTGCCATCCCAAGTGGGAGGTTGGCCGGGGAGCTGTTTTTT. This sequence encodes CAIPSGRLAGELFF.

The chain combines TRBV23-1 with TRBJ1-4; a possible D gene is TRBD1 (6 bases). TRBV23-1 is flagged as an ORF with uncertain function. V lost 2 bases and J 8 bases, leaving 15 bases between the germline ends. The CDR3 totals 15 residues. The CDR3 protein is CASSQHGQPDEKLFF. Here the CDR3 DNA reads TGCGCCAGCAGTCAACACGGACAGCCAGACGAAAAACTGTTTTTT.

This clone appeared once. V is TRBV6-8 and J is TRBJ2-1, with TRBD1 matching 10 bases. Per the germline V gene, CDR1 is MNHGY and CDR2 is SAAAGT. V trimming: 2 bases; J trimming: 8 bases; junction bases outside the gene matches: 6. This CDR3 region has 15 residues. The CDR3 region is CASSYPRDRGHEQFF. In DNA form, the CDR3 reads TGTGCCAGCAGTTACCCCCGGGACAGGGGACATGAGCAGTTCTTC.

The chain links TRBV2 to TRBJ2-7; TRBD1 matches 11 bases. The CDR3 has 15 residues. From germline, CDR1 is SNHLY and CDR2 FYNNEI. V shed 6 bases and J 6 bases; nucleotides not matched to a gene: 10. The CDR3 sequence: CASSQLPGQGGEQYF. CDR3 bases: TGTGCCAGCAGCCAGCTACCGGGACAGGGGGGCGAGCAGTACTTC.

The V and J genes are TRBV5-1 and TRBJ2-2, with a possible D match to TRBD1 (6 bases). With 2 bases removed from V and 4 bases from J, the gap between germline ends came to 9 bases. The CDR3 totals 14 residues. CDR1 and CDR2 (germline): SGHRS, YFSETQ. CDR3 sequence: CASSFSGATGELFF. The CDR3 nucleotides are TGCGCCAGCAGCTTCTCAGGGGCCACCGGGGAGCTGTTTTTT.

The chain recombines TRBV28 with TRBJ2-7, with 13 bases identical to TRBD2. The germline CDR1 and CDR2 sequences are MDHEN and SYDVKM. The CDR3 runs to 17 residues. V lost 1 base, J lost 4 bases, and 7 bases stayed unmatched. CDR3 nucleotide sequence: TGTGCCAGCAGTTTATATGGACTAGCGGGAGAATTTTACGAGCAGTACTTC. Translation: CASSLYGLAGEFYEQYF. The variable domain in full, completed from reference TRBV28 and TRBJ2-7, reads DVKVTQSSRYLVKRTGEKVFLECVQDMDHENMFWYRQDPGLGLRLIYFSYDVKMKEKGDIPEGYSVSREKKERFSLILESASTNQTSMYLCASSLYGLAGEFYEQYFGPGTRLTVT.

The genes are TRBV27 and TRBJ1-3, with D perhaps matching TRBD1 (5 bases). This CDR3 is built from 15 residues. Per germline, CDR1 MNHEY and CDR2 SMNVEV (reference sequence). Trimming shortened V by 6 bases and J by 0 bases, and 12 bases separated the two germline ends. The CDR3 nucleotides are TGTGCCAGCAGGCTGGACACCGGCTCTGGAAACACCATATATTTT. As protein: CASRLDTGSGNTIYF.

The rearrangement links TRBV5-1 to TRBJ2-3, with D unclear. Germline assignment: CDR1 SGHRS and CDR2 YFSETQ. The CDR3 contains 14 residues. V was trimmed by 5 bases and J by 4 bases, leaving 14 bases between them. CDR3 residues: CASSGSAKADTQYF. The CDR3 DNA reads TGCGCCAGCAGTGGGTCAGCGAAGGCAGATACGCAGTATTTT.

The CDR3 region is CASRDRTNEKLFF. The CDR3, as DNA: TGTGCCAGCAGGGACAGGACTAATGAAAAACTGTTTTTT. The rearrangement uses TRBV21-1 and TRBJ1-4; TRBD1 was called by the table and not checked on the DNA. TRBV21-1 is a documented pseudogene. This CDR3 has 13 residues.

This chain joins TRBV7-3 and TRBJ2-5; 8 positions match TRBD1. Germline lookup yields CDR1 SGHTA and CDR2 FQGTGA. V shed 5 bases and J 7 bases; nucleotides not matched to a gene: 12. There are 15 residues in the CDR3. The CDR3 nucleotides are TGTGCCAGCAGCGAGATAGACAGGGGTGGTTCGACCCAGTACTTC. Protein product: CASSEIDRGGSTQYF.

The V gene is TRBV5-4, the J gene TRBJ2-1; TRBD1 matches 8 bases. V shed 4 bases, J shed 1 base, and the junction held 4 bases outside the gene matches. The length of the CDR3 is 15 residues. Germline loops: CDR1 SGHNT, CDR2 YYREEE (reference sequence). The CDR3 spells CASSTWTGSYNEQFF. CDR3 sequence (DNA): TGTGCCAGCAGCACCTGGACAGGGTCCTACAATGAGCAGTTCTTC. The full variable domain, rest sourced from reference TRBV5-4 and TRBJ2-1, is ETGVTQSPTHLIKTRGQQVTLRCSSQSGHNTVSWYQQALGQGPQFIFQYYREEENGRGNFPPRFSGLQFPNYSSELNVNALELDDSALYLCASSTWTGSYNEQFFGPGTRLTVL.

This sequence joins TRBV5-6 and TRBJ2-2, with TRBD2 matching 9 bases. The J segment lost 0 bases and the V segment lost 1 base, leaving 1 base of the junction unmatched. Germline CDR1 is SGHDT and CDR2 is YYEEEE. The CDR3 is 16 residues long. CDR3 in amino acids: CASSLQRGANTGELFF. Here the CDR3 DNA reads TGTGCCAGCAGCTTGCAGCGGGGGGCGAACACCGGGGAGCTGTTTTTT.

The CDR3 nucleotides read TGCGCCAGCAGCCAAAGGCAGGGCACCGAGCAGTACTTC. Its protein is CASSQRQGTEQYF. The J gene is TRBJ2-7, the V gene TRBV4-1; possibly TRBD1 for D (5 bases). Trimming removed 2 bases at V and 6 bases at J, with 11 bases between. The CDR3 length is 13 residues. CDR1 and CDR2 (germline): MGHRA, YSYEKL.

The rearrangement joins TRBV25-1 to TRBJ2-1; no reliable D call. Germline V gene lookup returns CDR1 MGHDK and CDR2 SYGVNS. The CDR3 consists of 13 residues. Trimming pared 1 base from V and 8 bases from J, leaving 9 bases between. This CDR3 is CASSELAWDEQFF. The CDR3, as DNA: TGTGCCAGCAGTGAATTAGCATGGGATGAGCAGTTCTTC. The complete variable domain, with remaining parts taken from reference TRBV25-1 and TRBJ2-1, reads EADIYQTPRYLVIGTGKKITLECSQTMGHDKMYWYQQDPGMELHLIHYSYGVNSTEKGDLSSESTVSRIRTEHFPLTLESARPSHTSQYLCASSELAWDEQFFGPGTRLTVL.

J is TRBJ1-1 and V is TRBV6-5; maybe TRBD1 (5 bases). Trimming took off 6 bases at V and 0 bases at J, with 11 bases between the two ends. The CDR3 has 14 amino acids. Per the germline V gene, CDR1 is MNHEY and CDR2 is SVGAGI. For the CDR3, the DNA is TGTGCCAGCAGACCAGACAGCATGAACACTGAAGCTTTCTTT. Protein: CASRPDSMNTEAFF.